This entry features one T cell receptor (beta chain) sequence. This sample was taken from a study of blood T cell repertoires in COVID-19. Overall study context: COVID-19 samples collected from the United States, Italy and Spain covered acute and convalescent phases.

In the original processing: Reference gene primer amplification gave nucleated cell count estimates. Data came from immunoSEQ multiplex PCR; TCRdb stores just in-frame clones and leaves some out. That table furnishes V, J and clone size, whereas the DNA furnished D and trimming. Altogether under 80,000 clones are present, roughly 86% being singletons, with the ten largest covering around 13%. The germline V gene encodes CDR1 SGHRS and CDR2 YFSETQ. Trimming took 5 bases from V and 2 from J; bases not matched to a gene: 8. This CDR3 is built from 15 residues. This TCR came from a human donor in a cohort sampled during active COVID-19. The sequencing sample was made of peripheral blood. The rearrangement links TRBV5-1 to TRBJ2-7, with TRBD1 identical over 9 bases. The CDR3 loop is CASSFGQGKPYEQYF. In DNA form, the CDR3 reads TGCGCCAGCAGTTTCGGACAGGGGAAGCCCTACGAGCAGTACTTC. Using reference TRBV5-1 and TRBJ2-7 for the parts outside the CDR3, the full variable domain is KAGVTQTPRYLIKTRGQQVTLSCSPISGHRSVSWYQQTPGQGLQFLFEYFSETQRNKGNFPGRFSGRQFSNSRSEMNVSTLELGDSALYLCASSFGQGKPYEQYFGPGTRLTVT.